The source of this T cell receptor beta chain is a study of shared clonotypes between healthy human individuals. Findings of the study overall: Read depth was anticipated to influence clonotype sharing among donors. Relative to their counterparts shared across all four donors, non-shared clonotypes exhibited diminished generation probabilities.

The CDR3 runs 15 residues. After removal of 2 bases from V and 7 bases from J, the junction contained 7 bases not matched to a gene. Germline V gene sequence: CDR1 SGHVS, CDR2 FNYEAQ. Terminally differentiated effector memory CD45RA+ cells were left out of the naive CD8 fraction, which was CD45RO-negative and positively selected for CCR7. Note on this clone: Its matching antigen is unknown.

Genomic DNA belonging to each subset was distributed in equal measure over several immunoSEQ plates. Assay used: immunoSEQ multiplex PCR; TCRdb lists only in-frame clones, some missing. The sample lists around 600,000 clones; roughly 96% were seen once. The sequencing sample was made of naive CD8+ T cells sorted from blood. This TCR was sampled from a woman aged 25 to 39 in good health. The genes are TRBV7-6 and TRBJ2-1, with 8 nucleotides matching TRBD2. The CDR3 region has the DNA TGTGCCAGCAGCTTAATCCGGGAGGGCCATAATGAGCAGTTCTTC. Translation gives CASSLIREGHNEQFF. Drawing the rest from reference TRBV7-6 and TRBJ2-1, the complete variable domain is GAGVSQSPRYKVTKRGQDVALRCDPISGHVSLYWYRQALGQGPEFLTYFNYEAQQDKSGLPNDRFSAERPEGSISTLTIQRTEQRDSAMYRCASSLIREGHNEQFFGPGTRLTVL.